A single sample is the source of the 20 T cell receptor beta chains below, sequenced in a study of radiotherapy plus CTLA-4 blockade in lung cancer (dated by TCRdb to the late 2010s). Libraries were prepared through the immunoSEQ multiplex PCR assay. Here the immuneACCESS table is served through TCRdb, limited to in-frame sequences with V and J called. Missing clones are a known gap in these copies; in checked studies unresolved V genes cover under half, and the rest lacks a known reason. The table for this sample lists approximately 77,000 clones; about 84% of them were counted only once. The ten most abundant clones make up approximately 0.79% of the sample. Sequencing used peripheral blood, obtained from a patient treated with radiotherapy plus ipilimumab. These receptors were collected from a human donor with non-small cell lung cancer who had stable disease on radiotherapy plus ipilimumab.

The rearrangement links TRBV30 to TRBJ2-1, with D maybe TRBD2 (8 bases). The length of the CDR3 is 17 residues. V was clipped by 2 bases and J by 5 bases, with 22 bases between them. Germline V lookup: CDR1 GTSNPN, CDR2 SVGIG (reference sequence). The CDR3 is CAWSRHRQGLGDNEQFF. In DNA form, the CDR3 reads TGTGCCTGGAGTCGGCACAGACAGGGACTAGGCGACAATGAGCAGTTCTTC. Full variable domain (outside the CDR3, taken from reference TRBV30 and TRBJ2-1): SQTIHQWPATLVQPVGSPLSLECTVEGTSNPNLYWYRQAAGRGLQLLFYSVGIGQISSEVPQNLSASRPQDRQFILSSKKLLLSDSGFYLCAWSRHRQGLGDNEQFFGPGTRLTVL.

The genes are TRBV15 and TRBJ2-7; 8 bases map to TRBD1. The germline CDR1 and CDR2 sequences are LNHNV and YYDKDF (reference sequence). The CDR3 has 14 amino acids. Losses at the gene ends were 5 bases for V and 1 base for J; bases not matched to a gene: 4. CDR3 residues: CATSGRDRSYEQYF. The CDR3 DNA follows: TGTGCCACCAGCGGCCGGGACAGGTCCTACGAGCAGTACTTC.

The J gene is TRBJ2-5, the V gene TRBV18, with a tentative D call TRBD2 (5 bases). Between the trimmed V and J ends, which lost 7 bases and 5 bases, there was a span of 17 bases. From germline, CDR1 is KGHSH and CDR2 LQKENI. The CDR3 has 14 residues. CDR3 protein: CASYHPGFAETQYF. In nucleotides, the CDR3 is TGTGCCAGCTATCACCCGGGGTTTGCGGAGACCCAGTACTTC.

CDR3 sequence (DNA): TGCGCCAGCAGCTTGGGGCAGCCCAACACTGAAGCTTTCTTT. Its translation: CASSLGQPNTEAFF. The chain links TRBV5-1 to TRBJ1-1, with no clear D. Germline-derived CDR1 and CDR2 are SGHRS and YFSETQ. The ends were cut back, 0 bases at V and 2 bases at J, with 8 bases in the middle. The CDR3 extends over 14 amino acids.

The CDR3 bases are TGCGCCAGCAGTGACGGATACGAGCAGTACTTC. Protein product: CASSDGYEQYF. J is TRBJ2-7 and V is TRBV10-1; D not certain. V lost 3 bases and J lost 4, with 4 bases in between. Germline V gene sequence: CDR1 WNHNN, CDR2 SYGVQD (reference sequence). The CDR3 runs to 11 residues.

This chain uses TRBV28 with TRBJ2-7, with D unresolved. This CDR3 has 14 residues. Germline V lookup: CDR1 MDHEN, CDR2 SYDVKM. Trimming pared 6 bases from V and 1 base from J, leaving 13 bases between. CDR3 sequence: CASRPAWSSYEQYF. As DNA, the CDR3 is TGTGCCAGCAGGCCCGCCTGGTCGTCCTACGAGCAGTACTTC.

This chain connects TRBV18 to TRBJ1-5; weak D call: TRBD1 (6 bases). CDR1 KGHSH and CDR2 LQKENI come from the germline V gene. The CDR3 spans 16 residues. Trimming stripped 0 bases from V and 4 bases from J, with 13 bases between. CDR3 nucleotides: TGTGCCAGCTCACCACCGGGGGGGGCCGGGAATCAGCCCCAGCATTTT. Its protein is CASSPPGGAGNQPQHF. The full variable domain, rest sourced from reference TRBV18 and TRBJ1-5, is NAGVMQNPRHLVRRRGQEARLRCSPMKGHSHVYWYRQLPEEGLKFMVYLQKENIIDESGMPKERFSAEFPKEGPSILRIQQVVRGDSAAYFCASSPPGGAGNQPQHFGDGTRLSIL.

This rearrangement joins TRBV15 to TRBJ2-2; TRBD1 agrees at 10 bases. The V segment lost 4 bases and the J segment 6 bases; nucleotides outside the gene matches: 5. This CDR3 has 15 residues. In germline, CDR1 is LNHNV, CDR2 YYDKDF (reference sequence). CDR3 nucleotide sequence: TGTGCCACCAGCAAACGGGACAGGGGCGCCGGGGAGCTGTTTTTT. Protein product: CATSKRDRGAGELFF.

V is TRBV15 and J is TRBJ1-1; D is possibly TRBD1 (5 bases). This CDR3 contains 14 residues. Per the germline V gene, CDR1 is LNHNV and CDR2 is YYDKDF (reference sequence). V shed 4 bases and J shed 5 bases, with 14 bases lying between them. Here the CDR3 reads CATSIYKGKTEAFF. As DNA, the CDR3 is TGTGCCACCAGCATCTACAAGGGGAAAACTGAAGCTTTCTTT.

The genes are TRBV27 and TRBJ2-1; 8 nucleotides agree with TRBD2. After removal of 2 bases from V and 8 bases from J, the junction contained 8 bases not matched to a gene. Germline CDR1 MNHEY, CDR2 SMNVEV (reference sequence). The CDR3 covers 15 residues. The CDR3, as DNA: TGTGCCAGCAGTTTAGTGCGGGGGGTCGACGATGAGCAGTTCTTC. Amino acid sequence: CASSLVRGVDDEQFF.

The chain joins TRBV7-2 to TRBJ2-7; the match to TRBD2 covers 8 bases. The germline CDR1 and CDR2 sequences are SGHTA and FQGNSA. This CDR3 is 15 amino acids long. The ends lost 3 bases at V and 12 bases at J; junction bases unmatched: 16. In DNA, the CDR3 is TGTGCCAGCAGCTTGGGGACTAGAACACTCTCTACGCTGTACTTC. Translating gives CASSLGTRTLSTLYF.

The J gene is TRBJ2-5, the V gene TRBV5-1; D is perhaps TRBD2 (6 bases). This CDR3 contains 16 residues. V dropped 6 bases and J dropped 9 bases, with 27 bases sitting between them. In germline, CDR1 is SGHRS, CDR2 YFSETQ. CDR3 nucleotides: TGCGCCAGCACCATGTTGTCCAGTGCCGGGAGAGCGGCCCAGTACTTC. Amino acid sequence: CASTMLSSAGRAAQYF.

This chain uses TRBV7-3 with TRBJ1-1; 8 positions match TRBD1. CDR1 and CDR2 (germline): SGHTA, FQGTGA. The J segment lost 2 bases and the V segment lost 2 bases, leaving 7 bases of the junction unmatched. The CDR3 length is 16 residues. CDR3 sequence reads: CASSLGQGALNTEAFF. CDR3 nucleotide sequence: TGTGCCAGCAGCTTAGGACAGGGAGCTCTAAACACTGAAGCTTTCTTT.

The genes are TRBV5-6 and TRBJ1-5, with D possibly being TRBD1 (6 bases). The CDR3 has 18 residues. The V end lost 0 bases, the J end lost 1 base, and 17 bases lay between the germline ends. The germline gives CDR1 SGHDT, CDR2 YYEEEE. CDR3 residues: CASSLAGRGGGSNQPQHF. DNA of the CDR3: TGTGCCAGCAGCTTGGCCGGCAGGGGAGGAGGAAGCAATCAGCCCCAGCATTTT.

This chain connects TRBV30 to TRBJ1-1; TRBD1 aligns across 7 bases. CDR1 is GTSNPN, CDR2 SVGIG, per germline (reference sequence). V trimming: 5 bases; J trimming: 1 base; junction bases outside the gene matches: 4. This CDR3 spans 13 amino acids. The CDR3 sequence is CAWRGTANTEAFF. The DNA for the CDR3 is TGTGCCTGGCGGGGGACAGCGAACACTGAAGCTTTCTTT.

This chain uses TRBV7-6 with TRBJ2-7, with 8 bases aligning to TRBD1. Germline lookup yields CDR1 SGHVS and CDR2 FNYEAQ. The CDR3 extends over 17 amino acids. With 0 bases clipped from V and 2 bases from J, the junction kept 9 bases outside the gene matches. CDR3 residues: CASSLAAGQGGPYEQYF. In DNA, the CDR3 is TGTGCCAGCAGCTTAGCCGCAGGACAGGGAGGACCCTACGAGCAGTACTTC.

The chain is built from TRBV19 and TRBJ2-2; D is undetermined. The CDR3 is 12 residues long. Germline CDR1 is LNHDA and CDR2 is SQIVND (reference sequence). V shed 0 bases and J shed 4 bases, with 0 bases lying between them. The CDR3 bases are TGTGCCAGTAGTATAGACACCGGGGAGCTGTTTTTT. It translates to CASSIDTGELFF.

This clone was recorded only once. The chain employs TRBV5-4 and TRBJ2-1; possibly TRBD2 for D (6 bases). The germline V and J ends were trimmed by 4 bases and 6 bases, with 17 bases remaining between them. The germline CDR1 and CDR2 sequences are SGHNT and YYREEE (reference sequence). This CDR3 spans 15 amino acids. The CDR3 loop reads CASSPEATRLNEQFF. The CDR3 region has the DNA TGTGCCAGCAGCCCCGAGGCGACTAGACTCAATGAGCAGTTCTTC.

The chain combines TRBV5-1 with TRBJ1-3; D is perhaps TRBD1 (5 bases). The V end was cut by 4 bases, the J end by 0 bases, with 14 bases between. The CDR3 has 16 amino acids. Germline lookup yields CDR1 SGHRS and CDR2 YFSETQ. The CDR3 loop is CASSRLQGGSGNTIYF. For the CDR3, the DNA is TGCGCCAGCAGCAGGCTTCAGGGCGGCTCTGGAAACACCATATATTTT. Based on the CDR3 plus reference TRBV5-1 and TRBJ1-3, the full variable domain is KAGVTQTPRYLIKTRGQQVTLSCSPISGHRSVSWYQQTPGQGLQFLFEYFSETQRNKGNFPGRFSGRQFSNSRSEMNVSTLELGDSALYLCASSRLQGGSGNTIYFGEGSWLTVV.

This chain uses TRBV5-1 with TRBJ1-1, with a tentative D call TRBD1 (5 bases). Trimming removed 1 base from V and 5 bases from J, with 9 bases in between. In germline, CDR1 is SGHRS, CDR2 YFSETQ. The CDR3 length is 13 residues. CDR3 DNA sequence: TGCGCCAGCAGCTTGTCGGGGGGGACTGAAGCTTTCTTT. Protein: CASSLSGGTEAFF. The full variable domain, rest sourced from reference TRBV5-1 and TRBJ1-1, is KAGVTQTPRYLIKTRGQQVTLSCSPISGHRSVSWYQQTPGQGLQFLFEYFSETQRNKGNFPGRFSGRQFSNSRSEMNVSTLELGDSALYLCASSLSGGTEAFFGQGTRLTVV.